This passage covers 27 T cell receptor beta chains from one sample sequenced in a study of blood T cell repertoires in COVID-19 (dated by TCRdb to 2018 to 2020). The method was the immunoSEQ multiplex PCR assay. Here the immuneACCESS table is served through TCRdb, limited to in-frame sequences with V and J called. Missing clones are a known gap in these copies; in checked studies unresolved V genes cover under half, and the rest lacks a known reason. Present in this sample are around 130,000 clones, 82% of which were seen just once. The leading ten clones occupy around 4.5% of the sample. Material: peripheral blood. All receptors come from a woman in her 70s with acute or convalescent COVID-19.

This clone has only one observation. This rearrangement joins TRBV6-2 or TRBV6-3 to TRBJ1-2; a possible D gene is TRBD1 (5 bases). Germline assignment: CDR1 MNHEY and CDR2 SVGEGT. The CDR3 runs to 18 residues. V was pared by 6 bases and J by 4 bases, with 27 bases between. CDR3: CASSQTTGDLDLLYGYTF. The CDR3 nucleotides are TGTGCCAGCAGCCAGACCACAGGCGACCTAGATCTTCTCTATGGCTACACCTTC.

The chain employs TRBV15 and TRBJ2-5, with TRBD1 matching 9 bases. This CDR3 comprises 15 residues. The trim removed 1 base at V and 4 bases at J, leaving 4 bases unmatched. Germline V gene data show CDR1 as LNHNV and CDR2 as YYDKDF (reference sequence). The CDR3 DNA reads TGTGCCACCAGCAGAGGTGACAGGGGGTCAGAGACCCAGTACTTC. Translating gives CATSRGDRGSETQYF.

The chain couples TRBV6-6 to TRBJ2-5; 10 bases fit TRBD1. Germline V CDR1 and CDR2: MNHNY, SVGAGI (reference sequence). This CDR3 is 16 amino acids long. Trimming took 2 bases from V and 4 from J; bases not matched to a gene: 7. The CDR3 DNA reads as TGTGCCAGCAGTTACCTCCCGACAGGGGGCAGAGAGACCCAGTACTTC. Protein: CASSYLPTGGRETQYF.

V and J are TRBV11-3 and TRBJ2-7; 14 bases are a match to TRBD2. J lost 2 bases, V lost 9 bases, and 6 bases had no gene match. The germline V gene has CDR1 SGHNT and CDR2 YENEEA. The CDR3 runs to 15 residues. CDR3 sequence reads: CASQRTSGGTYEQYF. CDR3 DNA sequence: TGTGCCAGTCAGCGGACTAGCGGGGGGACCTACGAGCAGTACTTC.

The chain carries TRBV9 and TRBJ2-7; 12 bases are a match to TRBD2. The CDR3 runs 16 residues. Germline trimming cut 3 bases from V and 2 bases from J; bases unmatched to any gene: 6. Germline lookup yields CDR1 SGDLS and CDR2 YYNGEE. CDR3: CASSAERLAGAYEQYF. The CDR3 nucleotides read TGTGCCAGCAGCGCAGAAAGACTAGCGGGGGCCTACGAGCAGTACTTC.

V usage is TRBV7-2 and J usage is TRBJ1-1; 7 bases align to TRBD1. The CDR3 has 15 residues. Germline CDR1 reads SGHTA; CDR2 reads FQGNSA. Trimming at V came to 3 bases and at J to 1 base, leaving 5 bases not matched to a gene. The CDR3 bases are TGTGCCAGCAGCTTTGCCGGGACAGAGAACACTGAAGCTTTCTTT. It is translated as CASSFAGTENTEAFF.

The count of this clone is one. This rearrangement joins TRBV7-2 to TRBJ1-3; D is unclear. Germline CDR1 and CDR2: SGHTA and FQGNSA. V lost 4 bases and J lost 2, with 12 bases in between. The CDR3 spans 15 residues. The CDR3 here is CASSSQRSPGNTIYF. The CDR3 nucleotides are TGTGCCAGCAGCTCGCAGCGGTCTCCTGGAAACACCATATATTTT.

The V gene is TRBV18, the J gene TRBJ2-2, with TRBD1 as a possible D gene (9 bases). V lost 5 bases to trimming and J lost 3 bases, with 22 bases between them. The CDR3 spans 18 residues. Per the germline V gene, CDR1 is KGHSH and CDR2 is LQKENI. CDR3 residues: CASSAREDRGLHTGELFF. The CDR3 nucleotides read TGTGCCAGCTCAGCGCGGGAGGACAGGGGTCTTCACACCGGGGAGCTGTTTTTT.

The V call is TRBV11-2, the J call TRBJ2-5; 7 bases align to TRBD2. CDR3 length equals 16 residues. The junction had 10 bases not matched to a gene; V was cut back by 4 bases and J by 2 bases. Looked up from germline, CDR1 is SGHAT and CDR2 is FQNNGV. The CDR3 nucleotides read TGTGCCAGCAGCTATCGTCGGGGGGAATTACAAGAGACCCAGTACTTC. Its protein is CASSYRRGELQETQYF.

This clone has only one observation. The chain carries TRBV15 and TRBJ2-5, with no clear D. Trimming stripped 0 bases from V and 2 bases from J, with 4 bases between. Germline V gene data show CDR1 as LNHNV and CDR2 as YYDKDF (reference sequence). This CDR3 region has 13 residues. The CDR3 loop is CATSRDVQETQYF. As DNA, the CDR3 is TGTGCCACCAGCAGAGATGTACAAGAGACCCAGTACTTC.

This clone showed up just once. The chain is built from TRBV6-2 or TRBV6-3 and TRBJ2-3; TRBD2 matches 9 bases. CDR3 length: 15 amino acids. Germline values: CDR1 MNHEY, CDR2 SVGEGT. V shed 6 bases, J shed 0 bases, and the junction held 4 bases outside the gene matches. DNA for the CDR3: TGTGCCAGCAGCAGCGGGAGGCCCAGCACAGATACGCAGTATTTT. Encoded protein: CASSSGRPSTDTQYF.

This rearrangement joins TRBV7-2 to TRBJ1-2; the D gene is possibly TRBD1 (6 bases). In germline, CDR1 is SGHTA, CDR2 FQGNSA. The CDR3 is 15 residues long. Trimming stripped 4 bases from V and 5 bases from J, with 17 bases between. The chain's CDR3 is CASSSTGMGVYGYTF. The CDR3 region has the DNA TGTGCCAGCAGCTCTACAGGGATGGGAGTGTATGGCTACACCTTC.

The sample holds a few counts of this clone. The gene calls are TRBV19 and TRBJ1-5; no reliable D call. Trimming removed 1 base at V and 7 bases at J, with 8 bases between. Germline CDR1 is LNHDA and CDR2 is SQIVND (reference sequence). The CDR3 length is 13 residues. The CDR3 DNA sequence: TGTGCCAGTAGTATAGCAGGCCGACAGCCCCAGCATTTT. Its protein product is CASSIAGRQPQHF.

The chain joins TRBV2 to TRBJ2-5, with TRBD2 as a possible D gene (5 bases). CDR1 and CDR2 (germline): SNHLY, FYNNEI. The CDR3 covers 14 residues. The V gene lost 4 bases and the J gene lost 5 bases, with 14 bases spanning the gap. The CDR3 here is CASSGILVSETQYF. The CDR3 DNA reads TGTGCCAGCAGTGGTATACTAGTCAGTGAGACCCAGTACTTC.

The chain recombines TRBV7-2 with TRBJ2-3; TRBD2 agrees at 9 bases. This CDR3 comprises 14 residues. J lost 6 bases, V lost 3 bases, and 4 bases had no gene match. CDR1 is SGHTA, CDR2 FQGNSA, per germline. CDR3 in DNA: TGTGCCAGCAGCTTCGCGGGGGGGCCTGATACGCAGTATTTT. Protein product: CASSFAGGPDTQYF. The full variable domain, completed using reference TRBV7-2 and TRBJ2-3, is GAGVSQSPSNKVTEKGKDVELRCDPISGHTALYWYRQSLGQGLEFLIYFQGNSAPDKSGLPSDRFSAERTGGSVSTLTIQRTQQEDSAVYLCASSFAGGPDTQYFGPGTRLTVL.

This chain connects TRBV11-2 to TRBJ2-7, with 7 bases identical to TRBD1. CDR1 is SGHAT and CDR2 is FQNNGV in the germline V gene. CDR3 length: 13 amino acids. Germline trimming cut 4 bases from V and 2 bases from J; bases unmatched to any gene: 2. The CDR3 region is CASSWGQPYEQYV. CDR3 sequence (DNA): TGTGCCAGCAGCTGGGGACAGCCCTACGAGCAGTACGTC.

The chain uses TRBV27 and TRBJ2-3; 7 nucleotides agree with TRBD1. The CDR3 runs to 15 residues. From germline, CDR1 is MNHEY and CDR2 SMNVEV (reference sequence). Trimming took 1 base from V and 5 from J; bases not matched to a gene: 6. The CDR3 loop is CASSLFNRGEDTQYF. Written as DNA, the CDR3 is TGTGCCAGCAGTTTATTCAACAGGGGTGAAGATACGCAGTATTTT.

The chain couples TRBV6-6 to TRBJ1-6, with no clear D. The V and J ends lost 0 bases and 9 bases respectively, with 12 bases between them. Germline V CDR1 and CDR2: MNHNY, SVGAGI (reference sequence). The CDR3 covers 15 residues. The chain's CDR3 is CASSYSRQSSSPLHF. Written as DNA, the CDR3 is TGTGCCAGCAGTTACTCGAGGCAGTCTTCTTCACCCCTCCACTTT.

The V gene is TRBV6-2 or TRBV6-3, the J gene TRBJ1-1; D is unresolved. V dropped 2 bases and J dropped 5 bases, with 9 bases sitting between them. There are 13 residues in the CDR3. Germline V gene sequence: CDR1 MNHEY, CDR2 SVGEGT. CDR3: CASSYPSGTEAFF. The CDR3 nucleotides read TGTGCCAGCAGTTACCCCTCCGGGACTGAAGCTTTCTTT.

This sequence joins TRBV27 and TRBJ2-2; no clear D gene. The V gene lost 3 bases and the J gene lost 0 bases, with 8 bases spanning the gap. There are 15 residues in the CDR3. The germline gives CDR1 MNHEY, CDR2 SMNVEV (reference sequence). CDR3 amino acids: CASSFLSTNTGELFF. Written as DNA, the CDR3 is TGTGCCAGCAGTTTTTTGAGCACGAACACCGGGGAGCTGTTTTTT.

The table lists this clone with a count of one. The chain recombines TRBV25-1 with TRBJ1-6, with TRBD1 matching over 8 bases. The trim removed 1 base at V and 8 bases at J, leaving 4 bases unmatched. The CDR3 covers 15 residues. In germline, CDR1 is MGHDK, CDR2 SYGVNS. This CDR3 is CASSESGGGYSPLHF. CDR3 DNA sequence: TGTGCCAGCAGTGAATCAGGGGGCGGTTATTCACCCCTCCACTTT.

The CDR3: CASSQTSGGTDTQYF. CDR3 in DNA: TGCGCCAGCAGCCAAACTAGCGGGGGCACAGATACGCAGTATTTT. The gene calls are TRBV10-2 and TRBJ2-3, with 10 positions matching TRBD2. The junction had 4 bases not matched to a gene; V was cut back by 6 bases and J by 1 base. Germline V gene lookup returns CDR1 WSHSY and CDR2 SAAADI. The CDR3 runs 15 residues.

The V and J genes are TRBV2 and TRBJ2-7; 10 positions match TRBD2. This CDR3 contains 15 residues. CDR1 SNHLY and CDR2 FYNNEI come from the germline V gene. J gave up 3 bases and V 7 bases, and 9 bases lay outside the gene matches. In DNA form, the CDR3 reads TGTGCCAGCACCCTCAGACTAGCGGGTGTCTACGAGCAGTACTTC. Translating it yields CASTLRLAGVYEQYF.

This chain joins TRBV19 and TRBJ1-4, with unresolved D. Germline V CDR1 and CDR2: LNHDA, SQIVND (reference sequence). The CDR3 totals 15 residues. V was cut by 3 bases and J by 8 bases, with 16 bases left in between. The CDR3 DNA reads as TGTGCCAGTAGTATCGGCGCCCGCCCGACAGAAAAACTGTTTTTT. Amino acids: CASSIGARPTEKLFF.

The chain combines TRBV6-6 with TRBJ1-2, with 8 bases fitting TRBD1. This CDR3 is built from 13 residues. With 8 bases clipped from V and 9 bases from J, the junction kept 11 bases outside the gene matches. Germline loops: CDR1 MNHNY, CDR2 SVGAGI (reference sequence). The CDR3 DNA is TGTGCCAGCGAAACCAGGGGGCCACGGCGCTACACCTTC. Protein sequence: CASETRGPRRYTF.

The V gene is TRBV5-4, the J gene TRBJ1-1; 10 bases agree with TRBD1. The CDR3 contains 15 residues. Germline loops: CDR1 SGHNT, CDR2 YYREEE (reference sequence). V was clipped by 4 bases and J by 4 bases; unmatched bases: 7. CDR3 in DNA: TGTGCCAGCAGCCACGACAGGGGGCTGAGCACTGAAGCTTTCTTT. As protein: CASSHDRGLSTEAFF. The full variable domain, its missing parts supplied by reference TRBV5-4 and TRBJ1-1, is ETGVTQSPTHLIKTRGQQVTLRCSSQSGHNTVSWYQQALGQGPQFIFQYYREEENGRGNFPPRFSGLQFPNYSSELNVNALELDDSALYLCASSHDRGLSTEAFFGQGTRLTVV.

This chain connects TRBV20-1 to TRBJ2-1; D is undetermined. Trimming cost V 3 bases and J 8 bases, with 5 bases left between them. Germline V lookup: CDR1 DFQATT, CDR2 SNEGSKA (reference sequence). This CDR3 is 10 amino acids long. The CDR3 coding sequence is TGCAGTGCTAGTCAGTATGAGCAGTTCTTC. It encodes CSASQYEQFF.